One and the same sample provided the 5 T cell receptor beta chains below, sequenced in a study of cytomegalovirus exposure and HLA in healthy donors. A multiplex PCR was run with 60 Vbeta primers and 13 Jbeta primers. Assay: immunoSEQ multiplex PCR; the TCRdb copy retains only in-frame clones and omits some. This sample has 160,000 or so clones, with around 80% found just once. The source material was PBMCs. The receptor set was obtained from a woman aged 40 to 49 in good health and CMV-seronegative.

The rearrangement joins TRBV19 to TRBJ2-1; D might be TRBD2 (6 bases). The V end was cut by 4 bases, the J end by 8 bases, with 15 bases between. The CDR3 has 14 residues. Germline V CDR1 and CDR2: LNHDA, SQIVND (reference sequence). As DNA, the CDR3 is TGTGCCAGTAGTAGGGGACTTGCTATGGATGAGCAGTTCTTC. Encoded protein: CASSRGLAMDEQFF.

This clone has only one observation. The gene calls are TRBV7-9 and TRBJ2-3; D possibly corresponds to TRBD1 (6 bases). V shed 1 base and J shed 6 bases, with 17 bases lying between them. The length of the CDR3 is 16 residues. From germline, CDR1 is SEHNR and CDR2 FQNEAQ (reference sequence). The CDR3, as DNA: TGTGCCAGCAGCTTAGAGTGGGGGCGCGCCCGGGATACGCAGTATTTT. It is translated as CASSLEWGRARDTQYF.

This rearrangement joins TRBV19 to TRBJ1-4, with TRBD1 matching 7 bases. Germline CDR1 and CDR2: LNHDA and SQIVND (reference sequence). The CDR3 extends over 13 amino acids. Trimming removed 11 bases from V and 4 bases from J; junction bases left unmatched: 7. CDR3 amino acids: CAANRGGNEKLFF. CDR3 nucleotide sequence: TGTGCCGCAAACAGGGGTGGTAATGAAAAACTGTTTTTT. Drawing the rest from reference TRBV19 and TRBJ1-4, the complete variable domain is DGGITQSPKYLFRKEGQNVTLSCEQNLNHDAMYWYRQDPGQGLRLIYYSQIVNDFQKGDIAEGYSVSREKKESFPLTVTSAQKNPTAFYLCAANRGGNEKLFFGSGTQLSVL.

V gene TRBV7-9 combines with J gene TRBJ1-3; 8 bases agree with TRBD1. Germline V gene lookup returns CDR1 SEHNR and CDR2 FQNEAQ (reference sequence). Germline trimming cut 1 base from V and 2 bases from J; bases unmatched to any gene: 1. The CDR3 contains 15 residues. CDR3 in amino acids: CASSLGDRTGNTIYF. CDR3 in DNA: TGTGCCAGCAGCTTAGGGGACAGGACTGGAAACACCATATATTTT. The complete variable domain, with remaining parts taken from reference TRBV7-9 and TRBJ1-3, reads DTGVSQNPRHKITKRGQNVTFRCDPISEHNRLYWYRQTLGQGPEFLTYFQNEAQLEKSRLLSDRFSAERPKGSFSTLEIQRTEQGDSAMYLCASSLGDRTGNTIYFGEGSWLTVV.

The chain uses TRBV2 and TRBJ1-1; D unclear. The CDR3 runs 11 residues. Trimming left V 7 bases short and J 6 bases short, with 9 bases between. Germline-derived CDR1 and CDR2 are SNHLY and FYNNEI. The CDR3 loop reads CASIGGAEAFF. CDR3 DNA sequence: TGTGCCAGCATTGGCGGGGCTGAAGCTTTCTTT.